This T cell receptor beta chain appears in the sequencing data of a study of shared clonotypes between healthy human individuals. This clone appeared once. Using immunoSEQ multiplex PCR, the repertoire was profiled, and TCRdb retains in-frame clones only, with some absent. Here the sample spans more than 1.2 million clones, 98% to 99% being singletons. This TCR came from a man younger than 40 in good health. Sequencing used naive CD4+ T cells sorted from blood. Subset here: CD45RA+ positively selected.

Here the CDR3 reads CASSIGTYVRGANVLTF. The DNA of the CDR3 is TGTGCCAGCAGCATCGGGACGTATGTTCGTGGGGCCAACGTCCTGACTTTC. The rearrangement uses TRBV7-6 and TRBJ2-6, with D perhaps assigned TRBD1 or TRBD2 (5 bases each). This CDR3 spans 17 amino acids. Germline values: CDR1 SGHVS, CDR2 FNYEAQ. V lost 5 bases and J 3 bases, leaving 17 bases between the germline ends.